The next 13 T cell receptor beta chains were all read from a single sample in a study of blood T cell repertoires in COVID-19. Method: immunoSEQ multiplex PCR; TCRdb's copy keeps in-frame clones and lacks some. This sample has around 82,000 clones; roughly 85% occur once, and the top ten carry 9.6%. Material for sequencing was peripheral blood. The receptor source for this set is a man over 45 with COVID-19, enrolled during active disease.

This sequence joins TRBV2 and TRBJ1-2, with TRBD1 matching over 12 bases. CDR1 and CDR2 (germline): SNHLY, FYNNEI. This CDR3 is built from 17 residues. V shed 5 bases and J 4 bases; nucleotides not matched to a gene: 11. CDR3 sequence reads: CASSNTGTGGGGYGYTF. The CDR3 nucleotides read TGTGCCAGCAGTAACACCGGGACAGGGGGCGGAGGCTATGGCTACACCTTC. Together with reference TRBV2 and TRBJ1-2, the CDR3 gives the full variable domain: EPEVTQTPSHQVTQMGQEVILRCVPISNHLYFYWYRQILGQKVEFLVSFYNNEISEKSEIFDDQFSVERPDGSNFTLKIRSTKLEDSAMYFCASSNTGTGGGGYGYTFGSGTRLTVV.

This chain links TRBV28 with TRBJ2-7, with 7 bases identical to TRBD1. From germline, CDR1 is MDHEN and CDR2 SYDVKM. The CDR3 contains 14 residues. J lost 3 bases, V lost 7 bases, and 9 bases had no gene match. CDR3 amino acids: CASTRDRAFYEQYF. CDR3 sequence (DNA): TGTGCCAGCACCCGGGACAGAGCCTTCTACGAGCAGTACTTC. The full variable domain, completed using reference TRBV28 and TRBJ2-7, is DVKVTQSSRYLVKRTGEKVFLECVQDMDHENMFWYRQDPGLGLRLIYFSYDVKMKEKGDIPEGYSVSREKKERFSLILESASTNQTSMYLCASTRDRAFYEQYFGPGTRLTVT.

V gene TRBV10-2 combines with J gene TRBJ2-3; tentatively, D is TRBD2 (6 bases). Germline assignment: CDR1 WSHSY and CDR2 SAAADI. The CDR3 runs 14 residues. The germline V and J ends were trimmed by 8 bases and 4 bases, with 16 bases remaining between them. In nucleotides, the CDR3 is TGCGCCAGCTTAGCGGTTCTGGAGGCAGATACGCAGTATTTT. Translated: CASLAVLEADTQYF.

The chain combines TRBV27 with TRBJ1-3; D remains ambiguous. Germline CDR1 MNHEY, CDR2 SMNVEV (reference sequence). V dropped 0 bases and J dropped 0 bases, with 9 bases sitting between them. The CDR3 totals 16 residues. CDR3 in DNA: TGTGCCAGCAGTTTATCGAGGGTTAACTCTGGAAACACCATATATTTT. Protein: CASSLSRVNSGNTIYF.

The chain carries TRBV30 and TRBJ1-6; D is unresolved. CDR3 length: 16 residues. Per germline, CDR1 GTSNPN and CDR2 SVGIG (reference sequence). Trimming took off 0 bases at V and 10 bases at J, with 19 bases between the two ends. The CDR3 DNA follows: TGTGCCTGGAGTGTATCTAGGTCCGGCCTTGGGTCACCCCTCCACTTT. It translates to CAWSVSRSGLGSPLHF.

The rearrangement joins TRBV28 to TRBJ2-5; tentative D call: TRBD1 (6 bases). The length of the CDR3 is 16 residues. The germline V gene encodes CDR1 MDHEN and CDR2 SYDVKM. Trimming took 2 bases from V and 0 from J, leaving 13 bases between them. DNA of the CDR3: TGTGCCAGCAGTTTAGCGCCGACAGGATACCAAGAGACCCAGTACTTC. It yields the protein CASSLAPTGYQETQYF.

This clone was observed a few times. This sequence joins TRBV28 and TRBJ1-2; possibly TRBD1 for D (6 bases). CDR1 and CDR2 from the germline V gene are MDHEN and SYDVKM. This CDR3 has 16 residues. Trimming took 5 bases from V and 0 from J, leaving 16 bases between them. The CDR3 coding sequence is TGTGCCAGCAGTAGTACAGGGAGGGGAGCTAACTATGGCTACACCTTC. As protein: CASSSTGRGANYGYTF.

V gene TRBV5-4 combines with J gene TRBJ2-3; the D gene is possibly TRBD1 (6 bases). The CDR3 runs 16 residues. The germline gives CDR1 SGHNT, CDR2 YYREEE (reference sequence). Trimming pared 3 bases from V and 9 bases from J, leaving 23 bases between. CDR3: CASSSPMDSLRETQYF. The CDR3 DNA sequence: TGTGCCAGCAGCTCGCCTATGGACAGCCTCAGGGAGACGCAGTATTTT.

The CDR3 loop reads CASREMGAVTGELFF. CDR3 in DNA: TGTGCCAGCAGGGAGATGGGGGCGGTCACCGGGGAGCTGTTTTTT. The rearrangement links TRBV27 to TRBJ2-2, with D possibly matching TRBD1 (6 bases). The germline V gene has CDR1 MNHEY and CDR2 SMNVEV (reference sequence). The CDR3 is 15 amino acids. V lost 6 bases and J lost 4, with 15 bases in between.

The sample holds a few counts of this clone. The chain carries TRBV4-1 and TRBJ2-5; 10 bases map to TRBD2. V lost 0 bases and J lost 2; bases outside the gene matches: 6. CDR1 MGHRA and CDR2 YSYEKL come from the germline V gene. The CDR3 covers 17 residues. The DNA for the CDR3 is TGCGCCAGCAGCCAAGACGGGCTAGCGGGAGTTCAAGAGACCCAGTACTTC. Translated: CASSQDGLAGVQETQYF.

Concerning this clone: One junction end does not reproduce the germline sequence, and a read error may be involved. This chain links TRBV11-2 with TRBJ2-1, with a weak D call TRBD1 (5 bases). Germline values: CDR1 SGHAT, CDR2 FQNNGV. The CDR3 totals 15 residues. The CDR3 region is CASSLEPRQINGQFF. DNA for the CDR3: TGTGCCAGCAGCTTAGAGCCCCGACAGATTAATGGGCAGTTCTTC.

V usage is TRBV11-2 and J usage is TRBJ2-5; 10 bases are a match to TRBD1. The CDR3 runs to 15 residues. Germline CDR1 reads SGHAT; CDR2 reads FQNNGV. V was pared by 5 bases and J by 6 bases, with 9 bases of the junction left unmatched. This CDR3 is CASSEPGQGLKTQYF. The CDR3 DNA reads as TGTGCCAGCAGCGAACCGGGACAGGGGCTGAAGACCCAGTACTTC.

In its sample, this clone was seen once. The rearrangement links TRBV2 to TRBJ2-7, with D possibly matching TRBD2 (6 bases). This CDR3 is built from 12 residues. Germline loops: CDR1 SNHLY, CDR2 FYNNEI. Trimming shortened V by 8 bases and J by 9 bases, and 17 bases separated the two germline ends. The CDR3 DNA sequence: TGTGCCAGCCTTGCTAGCGCCCACGGGCAGTACTTC. It is translated as CASLASAHGQYF. The full variable domain, its missing parts supplied by reference TRBV2 and TRBJ2-7, is EPEVTQTPSHQVTQMGQEVILRCVPISNHLYFYWYRQILGQKVEFLVSFYNNEISEKSEIFDDQFSVERPDGSNFTLKIRSTKLEDSAMYFCASLASAHGQYFGPGTRLTVT.